This TCR beta chain stems from a study of HIV-infected patients and healthy controls. TCRdb re-called the 5' RACE reads through MiXCR, storing one row per CDR3 protein. The sample contains tens of thousands of distinct CDR3 sequences, less than 20% of which appear only once. A note on this clonotype: A read error may account for a junction end that differs from germline.

Looked up from germline, CDR1 is SGHTA and CDR2 is FQGTGA. The CDR3 is 12 residues long. This receptor was taken from a human donor in good health. Material: CD4+ T cells from blood. The rearrangement joins TRBV7-3 to TRBJ2-1; 7 bases map to TRBD1. The CDR3 region is CVSSYTGDLWFF. The CDR3 DNA reads as TGTGTCAGCAGCTATACAGGGGATCTGTGGTTCTTC. The full variable domain, with the rest looked up from reference TRBV7-3 and TRBJ2-1, is GAGVSQTPSNKVTEKGKYVELRCDPISGHTALYWYRQSLGQGPEFLIYFQGTGAADDSGLPNDRFFAVRPEGSVSTLKIQRTERGDSAVYLCVSSYTGDLWFFGPGTRLTVL.